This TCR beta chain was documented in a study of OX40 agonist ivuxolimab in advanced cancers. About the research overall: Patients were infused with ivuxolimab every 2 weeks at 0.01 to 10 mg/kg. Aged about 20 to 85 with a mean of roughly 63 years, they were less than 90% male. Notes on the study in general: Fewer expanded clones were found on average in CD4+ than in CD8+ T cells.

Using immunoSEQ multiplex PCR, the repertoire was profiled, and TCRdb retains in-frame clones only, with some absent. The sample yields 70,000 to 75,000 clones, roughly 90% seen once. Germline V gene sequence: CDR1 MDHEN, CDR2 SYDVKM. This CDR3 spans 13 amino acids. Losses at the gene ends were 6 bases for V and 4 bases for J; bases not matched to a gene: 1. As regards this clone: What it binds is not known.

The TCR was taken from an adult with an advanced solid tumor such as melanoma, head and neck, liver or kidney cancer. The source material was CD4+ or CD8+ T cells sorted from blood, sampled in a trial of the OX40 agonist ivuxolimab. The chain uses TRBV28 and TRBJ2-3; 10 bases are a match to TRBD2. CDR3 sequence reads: CASRGLAPDTQYF. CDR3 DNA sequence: TGTGCCAGCAGGGGACTAGCGCCAGATACGCAGTATTTT.